A selection of T cell receptor beta chains follows, all from one sample in a study of blood T cell repertoires in COVID-19. Assay used: immunoSEQ multiplex PCR; TCRdb lists only in-frame clones, some missing. Of about 110,000 clones in the sample, 80% to 85% were seen once. Sequencing input: peripheral blood. All receptors derive from a woman of 80 years or more with acute or convalescent COVID-19. The CDR3 runs from the conserved cysteine through the conserved F or W. D genes are given only for firm matches. Clone size is stated in some rows and not others, as once, few, many or a class when expanded.

clone_size: NA; v_call: TRBV7-9; j_call: TRBJ1-5; d_call: TRBD1; cdr3_nt: TGTGCCAGCAGTCTTACAGGGGGTAGGGGCAATCAGCCCCAGCATTTT; cdr3_aa: CASSLTGGRGNQPQHF
clone_size: NA; v_call: TRBV27; j_call: TRBJ2-7; d_call: NA; cdr3_nt: TGTGCCAGCATGGACCAGGGATCCTACGAGCAGTACTTC; cdr3_aa: CASMDQGSYEQYF
clone_size: NA; v_call: TRBV12-5; j_call: TRBJ2-2; d_call: TRBD2; cdr3_nt: TGTGCTAGTGGTTTGGACAGAGCGGGAGTGAACACCGGGGAGCTGTTTTTT; cdr3_aa: CASGLDRAGVNTGELFF
clone_size: NA; v_call: TRBV19; j_call: TRBJ1-5; d_call: NA; cdr3_nt: TGTGCCAGTAGTCTAGGGAGGAATCAGCCCCAGCATTTT; cdr3_aa: CASSLGRNQPQHF
clone_size: NA; v_call: TRBV16; j_call: TRBJ2-3; d_call: NA; cdr3_nt: TGTGCCAGCAGCCAATCCCCGGGAGCAGTAGATACGCAGTATTTT; cdr3_aa: CASSQSPGAVDTQYF
clone_size: NA; v_call: TRBV27; j_call: TRBJ2-1; d_call: TRBD2; cdr3_nt: TGTGCCAGCAGCCGACTAGCGGGTATAAATGAGCAGTTCTTC; cdr3_aa: CASSRLAGINEQFF
clone_size: NA; v_call: TRBV9; j_call: TRBJ1-3; d_call: NA; cdr3_nt: TGTGCCAGCAGCGTAGCTACCGCAAACACCATATATTTT; cdr3_aa: CASSVATANTIYF
clone_size: NA; v_call: TRBV9; j_call: TRBJ1-5; d_call: NA; cdr3_nt: TGTGCCAGCAGCGACAGCTCTAATCAGCCCCAGCATTTT; cdr3_aa: CASSDSSNQPQHF
clone_size: once; v_call: TRBV6-1; j_call: TRBJ1-2; d_call: TRBD1; cdr3_nt: TGTGCCAGCAGTGAAGGGGACAGGATCAACTATGGCTACACCTTC; cdr3_aa: CASSEGDRINYGYTF
clone_size: NA; v_call: TRBV24-1; j_call: TRBJ2-5; d_call: TRBD2; cdr3_nt: TGTGCCACCAGTGTTGCGGGAGAGGAGACCCAGTACTTC; cdr3_aa: CATSVAGEETQYF
clone_size: NA; v_call: TRBV5-1; j_call: TRBJ2-7; d_call: TRBD2; cdr3_nt: TGCGCCAGCAGCGAGAATAGCGGGAGCGCGGGCGAGCAGTACTTC; cdr3_aa: CASSENSGSAGEQYF
clone_size: NA; v_call: TRBV16; j_call: TRBJ1-1; d_call: NA; cdr3_nt: TGTGCCAGCAGCCTGTTCCGTGAAGCTTTCTTT; cdr3_aa: CASSLFREAFF
clone_size: NA; v_call: TRBV11-2; j_call: TRBJ1-6; d_call: NA; cdr3_nt: TGTGCCAGCAGCACAAACGGGGGGGATAATTCACCCCTCCACTTT; cdr3_aa: CASSTNGGDNSPLHF
clone_size: NA; v_call: TRBV13; j_call: TRBJ2-1; d_call: NA; cdr3_nt: TGTGCCAGCAGCGGCCCAGAAGAGGGAGTAGCGGAGCAGTTCTTC; cdr3_aa: CASSGPEEGVAEQFF
clone_size: NA; v_call: TRBV5-4; j_call: TRBJ2-3; d_call: TRBD2; cdr3_nt: TGTGCCAGCAGCTTGGCCGCGGGAGGTGGTACAGATACGCAGTATTTT; cdr3_aa: CASSLAAGGGTDTQYF
clone_size: NA; v_call: TRBV15; j_call: TRBJ2-1; d_call: TRBD1; cdr3_nt: TGTGCCACCAGCACCTTAGGGGACAGGGACGTGAGTGAGCAGTTCTTC; cdr3_aa: CATSTLGDRDVSEQFF
clone_size: once; v_call: TRBV28; j_call: TRBJ2-2; d_call: TRBD1; cdr3_nt: TGTGCCAGCAGTTTAAACCGTTTGTCCAGGGGGCTCCTCGGGGAGCTGTTTTTT; cdr3_aa: CASSLNRLSRGLLGELFF
clone_size: NA; v_call: TRBV15; j_call: TRBJ2-7; d_call: TRBD2; cdr3_nt: TGTGCCACCAGCAGAGATCGCGGGAGATCCTACGAGCAGTACTTC; cdr3_aa: CATSRDRGRSYEQYF
clone_size: NA; v_call: TRBV7-8; j_call: TRBJ2-7; d_call: NA; cdr3_nt: TGTGCCAGCAGCTTAGTTCAGGACTCCTACGAGCAGTACTTC; cdr3_aa: CASSLVQDSYEQYF
clone_size: NA; v_call: TRBV28; j_call: TRBJ2-7; d_call: TRBD1; cdr3_nt: TGTGCCAGCAGCAGGACAGGGTTCCCCAGCTACGAGCAGTACTTC; cdr3_aa: CASSRTGFPSYEQYF
clone_size: NA; v_call: TRBV28; j_call: TRBJ1-1; d_call: NA; cdr3_nt: TGTGCCAGCAGTCCCGGGACAAAGAACACTGAAGCTTTCTTT; cdr3_aa: CASSPGTKNTEAFF
clone_size: NA; v_call: TRBV19; j_call: TRBJ1-1; d_call: NA; cdr3_nt: TGTGCCACCTCGGGACATCCGGGGACTGAAGCTTTCTTT; cdr3_aa: CATSGHPGTEAFF
clone_size: NA; v_call: TRBV19; j_call: TRBJ2-7; d_call: TRBD2; cdr3_nt: TGTGCCAGTAGTACCACTAGCGGAGCGTACGAGCAGTACTTC; cdr3_aa: CASSTTSGAYEQYF
clone_size: NA; v_call: TRBV7-9; j_call: TRBJ1-1; d_call: NA; cdr3_nt: TGTGCCAGCAGCTATAGTCCCAGGGGAGTCACTGAAGCTTTCTTT; cdr3_aa: CASSYSPRGVTEAFF
clone_size: NA; v_call: TRBV15; j_call: TRBJ1-1; d_call: NA; cdr3_nt: TGTGCCACCAGCAGAGATTTGACAGTCAACACTGAAGCTTTCTTT; cdr3_aa: CATSRDLTVNTEAFF
clone_size: NA; v_call: TRBV6-5; j_call: TRBJ2-4; d_call: NA; cdr3_nt: TGTGCCAGCAGTTACGGGGGACTAGCCAAAAACATTCAGTACTTC; cdr3_aa: CASSYGGLAKNIQYF
clone_size: NA; v_call: TRBV2; j_call: TRBJ2-7; d_call: NA; cdr3_nt: TGTGCCAGCAGTGGGGAGACCCCCTACGAGCAGTACTTC; cdr3_aa: CASSGETPYEQYF
clone_size: once; v_call: TRBV5-5; j_call: TRBJ1-3; d_call: NA; cdr3_nt: TGTGCCAGCACAGACAGGAGTGGAAACACCATATATTTT; cdr3_aa: CASTDRSGNTIYF
clone_size: once; v_call: TRBV24-1; j_call: TRBJ2-5; d_call: TRBD2; cdr3_nt: TGTGCCACCAGTGCTCGGACTAGCGGGGGACAAGAGACCCAGTACTTC; cdr3_aa: CATSARTSGGQETQYF
clone_size: NA; v_call: TRBV19; j_call: TRBJ1-3; d_call: TRBD1; cdr3_nt: TGTGCCAGTAGTCCGGGACAGAAAGCTGGAAACACCATATATTTT; cdr3_aa: CASSPGQKAGNTIYF
clone_size: NA; v_call: TRBV30; j_call: TRBJ1-5; d_call: NA; cdr3_nt: TGTGCCTGGAGTACAGGGTTCGAACAGCCCCAGCATTTT; cdr3_aa: CAWSTGFEQPQHF
clone_size: NA; v_call: TRBV27; j_call: TRBJ2-1; d_call: TRBD2; cdr3_nt: TGTGCCAGCAGTTTATTTGGACTAGCGGGGAGCTCCTACAATGAGCAGTTCTTC; cdr3_aa: CASSLFGLAGSSYNEQFF
clone_size: NA; v_call: TRBV19; j_call: TRBJ1-5; d_call: NA; cdr3_nt: TGTGCCAGTGCGGTTTCTGGCAATCAGCCCCAGCATTTT; cdr3_aa: CASAVSGNQPQHF
clone_size: NA; v_call: TRBV5-1; j_call: TRBJ1-4; d_call: TRBD1; cdr3_nt: TGCGCCAGCAGCCCACAGGGGGGGGCTGAAAAACTGTTTTTT; cdr3_aa: CASSPQGGAEKLFF
clone_size: few; v_call: TRBV11-2; j_call: TRBJ2-1; d_call: TRBD1; cdr3_nt: TGTGCCAGCAGCTTTCCGGGACAGGGATACAATGAGCAGTTCTTC; cdr3_aa: CASSFPGQGYNEQFF
clone_size: NA; v_call: TRBV10-1; j_call: TRBJ2-5; d_call: NA; cdr3_nt: TGCGCCAGCAGCCCTGGACTGAGAGGGCAAGAGACCCAGTACTTC; cdr3_aa: CASSPGLRGQETQYF
clone_size: NA; v_call: TRBV15; j_call: TRBJ2-5; d_call: TRBD1; cdr3_nt: TGTGCCACCAGCAGAGATATTCGCTACGGGACAGGAAACCAAGAGACCCAGTACTTC; cdr3_aa: CATSRDIRYGTGNQETQYF
clone_size: NA; v_call: TRBV19; j_call: TRBJ1-6; d_call: TRBD1; cdr3_nt: TGTGCCAGTAGCCTCGACAGGGATTCACCCCTCCACTTT; cdr3_aa: CASSLDRDSPLHF